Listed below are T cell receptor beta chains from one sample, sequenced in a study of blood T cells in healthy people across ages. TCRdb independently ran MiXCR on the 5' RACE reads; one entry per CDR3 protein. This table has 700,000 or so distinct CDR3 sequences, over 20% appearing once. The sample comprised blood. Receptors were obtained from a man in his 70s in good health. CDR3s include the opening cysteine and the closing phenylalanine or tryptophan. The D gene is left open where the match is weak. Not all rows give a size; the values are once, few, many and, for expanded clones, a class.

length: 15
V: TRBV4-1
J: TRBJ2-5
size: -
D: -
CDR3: CASSQDSGKQETQYF
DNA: TGCGCCAGCAGCCAAGATTCAGGGAAACAAGAGACCCAGTACTTC

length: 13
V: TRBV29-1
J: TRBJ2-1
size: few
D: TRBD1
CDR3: CSVEEIRTGEQFF
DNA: TGCAGCGTTGAAGAAATTCGGACAGGAGAGCAGTTCTTC

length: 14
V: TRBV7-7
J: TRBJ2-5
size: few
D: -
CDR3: CASSTQGLGETQYF
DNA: TGTGCCAGCAGCACTCAGGGTTTAGGAGAGACCCAGTACTTC

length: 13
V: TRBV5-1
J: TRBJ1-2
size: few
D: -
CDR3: CASSLGQSHGYTF
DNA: TGCGCCAGCAGCTTGGGACAGTCCCATGGCTACACCTTC

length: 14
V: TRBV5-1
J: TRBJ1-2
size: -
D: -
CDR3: CASSSNAGNYGYTF
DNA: TGCGCCAGCAGCTCAAACGCGGGGAACTATGGCTACACCTTC

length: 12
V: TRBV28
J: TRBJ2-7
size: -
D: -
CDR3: CASNLGGREQYF
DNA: TGTGCCAGCAATTTAGGGGGGCGAGAGCAGTACTTC

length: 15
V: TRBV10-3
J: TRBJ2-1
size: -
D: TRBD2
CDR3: CAISPLAGEDNEQFF
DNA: TGTGCCATCAGTCCATTAGCGGGAGAGGACAATGAGCAGTTCTTC

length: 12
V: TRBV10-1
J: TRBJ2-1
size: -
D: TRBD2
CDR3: CASSLTSGGLFF
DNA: TGCGCCAGCAGCTTAACAAGCGGGGGCCTGTTCTTC

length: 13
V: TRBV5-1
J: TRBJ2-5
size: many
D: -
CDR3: CASSPTGKETQYF
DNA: TGCGCCAGCAGCCCAACAGGAAAAGAGACCCAGTACTTC

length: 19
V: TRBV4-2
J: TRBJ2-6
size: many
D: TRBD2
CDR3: CASSYSSGSSTPGANVLTF
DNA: TGTGCCAGCAGCTACTCTAGCGGGAGCTCGACTCCTGGGGCCAACGTCCTGACTTTC

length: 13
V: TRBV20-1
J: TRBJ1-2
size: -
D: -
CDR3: CSAREQEGNGYTF
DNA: TGCAGTGCTAGAGAACAGGAAGGAAATGGCTACACCTTC

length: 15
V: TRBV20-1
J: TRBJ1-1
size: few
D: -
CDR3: CSAPGGGSLDTEAFF
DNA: TGCAGTGCACCTGGGGGTGGCAGTTTGGACACTGAAGCTTTCTTT

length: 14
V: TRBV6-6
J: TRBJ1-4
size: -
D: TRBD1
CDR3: CASSSGTDNEKLFF
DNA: TGTGCCAGCAGTTCCGGGACAGATAATGAAAAACTGTTTTTT

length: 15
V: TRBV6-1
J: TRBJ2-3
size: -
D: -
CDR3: CASSGARGYTDTQYF
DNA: TGTGCCAGCAGTGGGGCTCGGGGGTACACAGATACGCAGTATTTT

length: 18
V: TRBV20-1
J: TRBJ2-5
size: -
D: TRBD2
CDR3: CSAGTPGLAEILEETQYF
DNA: TGCAGTGCAGGGACCCCGGGACTAGCGGAGATTTTAGAAGAGACCCAGTACTTC

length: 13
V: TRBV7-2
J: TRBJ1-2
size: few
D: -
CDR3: CASSLKAAFDYTF
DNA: TGTGCCAGCAGCTTAAAGGCAGCCTTTGACTACACCTTC

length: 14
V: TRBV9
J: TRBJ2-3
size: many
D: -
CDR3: CASSSPRSTDTQYF
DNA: TGTGCCAGCAGCTCCCCCCGCAGCACAGATACGCAGTATTTT

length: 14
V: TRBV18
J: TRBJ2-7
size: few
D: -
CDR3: CASSPQSGSYEQYF
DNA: TGTGCCAGCTCACCACAAAGCGGTTCCTACGAGCAGTACTTC

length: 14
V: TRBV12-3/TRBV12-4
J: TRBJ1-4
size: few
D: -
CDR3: CASSFGGTGEKLFF
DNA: TGTGCCAGCAGTTTTGGAGGGACGGGAGAAAAACTGTTTTTT

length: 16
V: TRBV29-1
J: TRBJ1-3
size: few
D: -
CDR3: CSVEGSLGTYRGAIYF
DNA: TGCAGCGTTGAAGGGTCCCTCGGGACCTATAGGGGGGCCATATATTTT